The present T cell receptor beta chain was sequenced within a study of OX40 agonist ivuxolimab in advanced cancers. Profiled with immunoSEQ multiplex PCR; TCRdb holds only in-frame clones, not every one. Seen here are around 150,000 clones, just over 90% observed once, and the top ten hold roughly 1.1%. The CDR3 is 13 residues long. The germline gives CDR1 KGHSH, CDR2 LQKENI. V gave up 6 bases and J gave up 7 bases, with 15 bases separating them. The sequence derives from an adult with an advanced solid tumor such as melanoma, head and neck, liver or kidney cancer. J is TRBJ1-1 and V is TRBV18; D is perhaps TRBD1 (5 bases). The sequences come from CD4+ or CD8+ T cells sorted from blood, collected in a trial of the OX40 agonist ivuxolimab. As DNA, the CDR3 is TGTGCCAGCTCCCCCCTTCAGGGTTTTGAAGCTTTCTTT. This translates into CASSPLQGFEAFF.